The 17 T cell receptor beta chains given below trace back to one sample, sequenced in a study of T cell responses to AZD1222 COVID-19 vaccine. The repertoire was sequenced with immunoSEQ multiplex PCR; TCRdb's copy has only in-frame clones and lacks some. The profile shows roughly 160,000 clones, about nine tenths of them singletons. Sequenced here: peripheral blood, sampled on day 0 of AZD1222 vaccination. These receptors were collected from an adult in good health.

The chain recombines TRBV28 with TRBJ2-5, with a tentative D call TRBD2 (6 bases). V was cut by 3 bases and J by 4 bases, with 9 bases left in between. The CDR3 has 13 residues. The V gene's germline CDR1 is MDHEN and CDR2 SYDVKM. Here the CDR3 DNA reads TGTGCCAGCAGTTTGGGGGGACGAGAGACCCAGTACTTC. Translating gives CASSLGGRETQYF.

This chain links TRBV2 with TRBJ1-2; possible D gene TRBD1, 5 bases. CDR1 is SNHLY, CDR2 FYNNEI, per germline. The CDR3 extends over 16 amino acids. V was cut by 7 bases and J by 1 base, with 19 bases left in between. CDR3 protein: CASTDYGLGLNYGYTF. CDR3 bases: TGTGCCAGCACCGACTACGGATTGGGGCTTAACTATGGCTACACCTTC.

This rearrangement joins TRBV6-5 to TRBJ2-1, with D possibly matching TRBD2 (7 bases). This CDR3 contains 15 residues. Trimming removed 2 bases at V and 6 bases at J, with 14 bases between. From germline, CDR1 is MNHEY and CDR2 SVGAGI. CDR3 bases: TGTGCCAGCAGTTACGATCGGGGGGCAAGCAATGAGCAGTTCTTC. As protein: CASSYDRGASNEQFF.

The chain combines TRBV6-5 with TRBJ1-2; D remains ambiguous. V was clipped by 6 bases and J by 4 bases, with 15 bases between them. The CDR3 contains 14 residues. Germline loops: CDR1 MNHEY, CDR2 SVGAGI. In nucleotides, the CDR3 is TGTGCCAGCAGAAAGGACGGAAGTAGCTATGGCTACACCTTC. Amino acid sequence: CASRKDGSSYGYTF.

This clone appeared a single time. This chain links TRBV19 with TRBJ1-5; TRBD1 aligns across 7 bases. This CDR3 has 13 amino acids. Per germline, CDR1 LNHDA and CDR2 SQIVND (reference sequence). V lost 5 bases to trimming and J lost 6 bases; unmatched junction nucleotides: 4. CDR3 sequence (DNA): TGTGCCAGTAGTCCAGACAGGGTTCAGCCCCAGCATTTT. It translates to CASSPDRVQPQHF.

This chain joins TRBV27 and TRBJ1-4; possibly TRBD1 for D (5 bases). The V end lost 3 bases, the J end lost 2 bases, and 13 bases lay between the germline ends. The V gene's germline CDR1 is MNHEY and CDR2 SMNVEV (reference sequence). CDR3 length: 16 residues. CDR3 sequence reads: CASSFGAGPTNEKLFF. The CDR3 nucleotides read TGTGCCAGCAGTTTCGGAGCGGGGCCGACTAATGAAAAACTGTTTTTT.

The chain combines TRBV4-1 with TRBJ1-2; 12 bases align to TRBD1. CDR1 and CDR2 from the germline V gene are MGHRA and YSYEKL. J gave up 1 base and V 3 bases, and 3 bases lay outside the gene matches. The CDR3 is made up of 16 amino acids. The CDR3 region has the DNA TGCGCCAGCAGCCAGGGACAGGGGGCCGTTAACTATGGCTACACCTTC. It is translated as CASSQGQGAVNYGYTF.

This chain connects TRBV10-3 to TRBJ2-5; D is perhaps TRBD2 (5 bases). The CDR3 loop spans 13 amino acids. V was trimmed by 10 bases and J by 4 bases, leaving 16 bases between them. The V gene's germline CDR1 is ENHRY and CDR2 SYGVKD. CDR3 coding DNA: TGTGCCACTTCACTAGGGCCTCCAGAGACCCAGTACTTC. Its protein product is CATSLGPPETQYF.

This chain joins TRBV18 and TRBJ1-1; possible D gene TRBD1, 5 bases. The CDR3 consists of 13 residues. V was clipped by 6 bases and J by 5 bases, with 13 bases between them. Germline CDR1 is KGHSH and CDR2 is LQKENI. CDR3 DNA: TGTGCCAGCTCCTCCGGGGGGGGGACTGAAGCTTTCTTT. As protein: CASSSGGGTEAFF.

The count of this clone is one. The chain combines TRBV5-1 with TRBJ1-4; D is ambiguous. V dropped 0 bases and J dropped 8 bases, with 5 bases sitting between them. The CDR3 totals 12 residues. CDR1 is SGHRS, CDR2 YFSETQ, per germline. The CDR3 region has the DNA TGCGCCAGCAGCTTGGAACGGGAAAAACTGTTTTTT. As protein: CASSLEREKLFF.

The genes are TRBV18 and TRBJ1-6; 8 bases agree with TRBD1. J was trimmed by 3 bases and V by 5 bases; bases with no gene match: 6. This CDR3 spans 16 amino acids. From germline, CDR1 is KGHSH and CDR2 LQKENI. Here the CDR3 reads CASSGQGANYNSPLHF. CDR3 nucleotides: TGTGCCAGCTCAGGACAGGGCGCCAACTATAATTCACCCCTCCACTTT. Using reference TRBV18 and TRBJ1-6 for the parts outside the CDR3, the full variable domain is NAGVMQNPRHLVRRRGQEARLRCSPMKGHSHVYWYRQLPEEGLKFMVYLQKENIIDESGMPKERFSAEFPKEGPSILRIQQVVRGDSAAYFCASSGQGANYNSPLHFGNGTRLTVT.

The rearrangement links TRBV6-5 to TRBJ1-2; the match to TRBD1 covers 8 bases. CDR1 and CDR2 (germline): MNHEY, SVGAGI. The length of the CDR3 is 15 residues. Losses at the gene ends were 2 bases for V and 4 bases for J; bases not matched to a gene: 6. The chain's CDR3 is CASSYDGQGIYGYTF. CDR3 nucleotides: TGTGCCAGCAGTTACGACGGACAGGGAATCTATGGCTACACCTTC.

J is TRBJ1-2 and V is TRBV6-5, with D perhaps matching TRBD1 (6 bases). The CDR3 extends over 11 amino acids. The germline CDR1 and CDR2 sequences are MNHEY and SVGAGI. The V end lost 6 bases, the J end lost 7 bases, and 9 bases lay between the germline ends. The CDR3 sequence: CASSQGGGYTF. The DNA for the CDR3 is TGTGCCAGCAGCCAAGGGGGTGGCTACACCTTC.

The chain employs TRBV20-1 and TRBJ1-2; no clear D gene. The CDR3 totals 11 residues. The V end lost 6 bases, the J end lost 4 bases, and 9 bases lay between the germline ends. Looked up from germline, CDR1 is DFQATT and CDR2 is SNEGSKA (reference sequence). Written as DNA, the CDR3 is TGCAGTGCCGGGAGCGGCTATGGCTACACCTTC. It encodes CSAGSGYGYTF.

This sequence joins TRBV5-1 and TRBJ1-1, with no clear D. Trimming removed 0 bases at V and 10 bases at J, with 16 bases between. CDR1 is SGHRS and CDR2 is YFSETQ in the germline V gene. There are 14 residues in the CDR3. Here the CDR3 DNA reads TGCGCCAGCAGCTTGGCCCGGACGGACCAGCCAGCTTTCTTT. It translates to CASSLARTDQPAFF.

This sequence joins TRBV6-5 and TRBJ1-2, with TRBD1 matching 8 bases. The CDR3 runs 16 residues. J lost 8 bases, V lost 0 bases, and 11 bases had no gene match. Germline-derived CDR1 and CDR2 are MNHEY and SVGAGI. In DNA form, the CDR3 reads TGTGCCAGCAGTTACTCTGGCAGGGGGCGATTTAGGGGCTACACCTTC. Translated: CASSYSGRGRFRGYTF.

The gene calls are TRBV28 and TRBJ2-3; 9 bases map to TRBD2. After removal of 6 bases from V and 0 bases from J, the junction contained 4 bases not matched to a gene. This CDR3 is built from 15 residues. Germline V gene lookup returns CDR1 MDHEN and CDR2 SYDVKM. CDR3 amino acids: CASSPAGGSTDTQYF. The CDR3 nucleotides are TGTGCCAGCAGCCCAGCGGGGGGAAGCACAGATACGCAGTATTTT.